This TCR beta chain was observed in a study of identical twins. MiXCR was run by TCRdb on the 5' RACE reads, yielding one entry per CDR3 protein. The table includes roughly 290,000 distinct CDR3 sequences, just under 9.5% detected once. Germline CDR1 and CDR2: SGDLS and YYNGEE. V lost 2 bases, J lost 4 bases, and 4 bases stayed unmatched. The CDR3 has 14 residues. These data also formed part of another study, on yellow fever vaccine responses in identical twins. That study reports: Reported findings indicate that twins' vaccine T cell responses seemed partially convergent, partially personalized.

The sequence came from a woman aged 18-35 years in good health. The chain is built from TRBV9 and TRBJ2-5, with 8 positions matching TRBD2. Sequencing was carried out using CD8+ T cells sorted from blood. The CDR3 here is CASSVSSGGETQYF. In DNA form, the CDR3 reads TGTGCCAGCAGCGTCTCGAGCGGGGGAGAGACCCAGTACTTC.